Listed below are T cell receptor beta chains from one sample, sequenced in a study of siplizumab effects on memory and regulatory T cells. TCRdb keeps only in-frame clones here, not all; method: immunoSEQ multiplex PCR. Of approximately 40,000 clones listed, roughly 90% are singletons. Input material: naive CD4+ T cells sorted from blood. These receptors came from a human donor in good health. Both conserved end residues are part of each CDR3. A D gene is named only where the DNA matches it firmly. Clone size is not always given. Where it is, it says once, few, many or a class for expanded clones.

clone_size: -; j_call: TRBJ2-7; d_call: -; v_call: TRBV2; cdr3_nt: TGTGCCAGCCCTCAGGGGCGGGAGAAGACCTACGAGCAGTACTTC; cdr3_aa: CASPQGREKTYEQYF
clone_size: -; j_call: TRBJ2-3; d_call: -; v_call: TRBV5-5; cdr3_nt: TGTGCCAGCAGCTGGGACCTAGATACGCAGTATTTT; cdr3_aa: CASSWDLDTQYF
clone_size: -; j_call: TRBJ2-7; d_call: TRBD1; v_call: TRBV11-3; cdr3_nt: TGTGCCAGCAGCCTGGGGGACAGGGGAAGGTACGAGCAGTACTTC; cdr3_aa: CASSLGDRGRYEQYF
clone_size: -; j_call: TRBJ1-2; d_call: -; v_call: TRBV19; cdr3_nt: TGTGCCAGTAGTCACCGGACGGAACTCTCCTATGGCTACACCTTC; cdr3_aa: CASSHRTELSYGYTF
clone_size: -; j_call: TRBJ2-3; d_call: -; v_call: TRBV18; cdr3_nt: TGTGCCAGCTCACCAGCGGTAAATACGCAGTATTTT; cdr3_aa: CASSPAVNTQYF
clone_size: -; j_call: TRBJ1-3; d_call: -; v_call: TRBV9; cdr3_nt: TGTGCCAGCAGCGTAGCTATATCGGGGGCTTCTGGAAACACCATATATTTT; cdr3_aa: CASSVAISGASGNTIYF
clone_size: -; j_call: TRBJ2-7; d_call: TRBD1; v_call: TRBV2; cdr3_nt: TGTGCCAGCAGTCAAAGACAGGGCACCTACGAGCAGTACTTC; cdr3_aa: CASSQRQGTYEQYF
clone_size: -; j_call: TRBJ2-3; d_call: -; v_call: TRBV18; cdr3_nt: TGTGCCAGCTCACCACCAGTTAGCACAGATACGCAGTATTTT; cdr3_aa: CASSPPVSTDTQYF
clone_size: -; j_call: TRBJ1-2; d_call: TRBD1; v_call: TRBV5-6; cdr3_nt: TGTGCCAGCAGCCCAGGGGGCGCGAATGGCTACACCTTC; cdr3_aa: CASSPGGANGYTF
clone_size: -; j_call: TRBJ1-1; d_call: -; v_call: TRBV18; cdr3_nt: TGTGCCAGCTCTACCTCCCGGACCCTGAACACTGAAGCTTTCTTT; cdr3_aa: CASSTSRTLNTEAFF
clone_size: -; j_call: TRBJ2-1; d_call: -; v_call: TRBV5-1; cdr3_nt: TGCGCCAGCAGCTCCGCCGGGGGGCGATTACAGGGGAATGAGCAGTTCTTC; cdr3_aa: CASSSAGGRLQGNEQFF
clone_size: -; j_call: TRBJ1-4; d_call: -; v_call: TRBV6-1; cdr3_nt: TGTGCCAGCAGTGGCCACGGTGCAACTAATGAAAAACTGTTTTTT; cdr3_aa: CASSGHGATNEKLFF
clone_size: -; j_call: TRBJ2-1; d_call: TRBD1; v_call: TRBV19; cdr3_nt: TGTGCCAGTAGTATTTTAATCGGACAGGGGGCAAGGGAGCAGTTCTTC; cdr3_aa: CASSILIGQGAREQFF
clone_size: -; j_call: TRBJ1-3; d_call: -; v_call: TRBV19; cdr3_nt: TGTGCCAGTAGTCTGAGGGACACAATGTTTTCTGGAAACACCATATATTTT; cdr3_aa: CASSLRDTMFSGNTIYF
clone_size: -; j_call: TRBJ2-7; d_call: -; v_call: TRBV25-1; cdr3_nt: TGTGCCAGCAGTGAGATTTACGAGCAGTACTTC; cdr3_aa: CASSEIYEQYF
clone_size: -; j_call: TRBJ1-1; d_call: TRBD1; v_call: TRBV6-1; cdr3_nt: TGTGCCAGCAGTATCGGGACAGGGGGGACTGAAGCTTTCTTT; cdr3_aa: CASSIGTGGTEAFF
clone_size: -; j_call: TRBJ2-3; d_call: TRBD1; v_call: TRBV6-5; cdr3_nt: TGTGCCAGCAGCAGGGGACAGGGAGGCACAGATACGCAGTATTTT; cdr3_aa: CASSRGQGGTDTQYF
clone_size: -; j_call: TRBJ2-3; d_call: TRBD1; v_call: TRBV11-3; cdr3_nt: TGTGCCAGCAGCTTGGGCATCCCTCCACCGGGACAGGGCACAGATACGCAGTATTTT; cdr3_aa: CASSLGIPPPGQGTDTQYF
clone_size: -; j_call: TRBJ2-5; d_call: -; v_call: TRBV19; cdr3_nt: TGTGCCAGTAGTATCGGGGACAAGGGGCAAGAGACCCAGTACTTC; cdr3_aa: CASSIGDKGQETQYF
clone_size: once; j_call: TRBJ2-1; d_call: -; v_call: TRBV18; cdr3_nt: TGTGCCAGCTCACCTCCCGACAGGGCTAGCGGTGAGCAGTTCTTC; cdr3_aa: CASSPPDRASGEQFF
clone_size: -; j_call: TRBJ1-1; d_call: -; v_call: TRBV4-1; cdr3_nt: TGCGCCAGCAGCTCTCCGGGACGTTCTAGAGGCTCCACTGAAGCTTTCTTT; cdr3_aa: CASSSPGRSRGSTEAFF
clone_size: -; j_call: TRBJ2-3; d_call: -; v_call: TRBV18; cdr3_nt: TGTGCCAGCTCCCAACGGGGAACAGATACGCAGTATTTT; cdr3_aa: CASSQRGTDTQYF
clone_size: once; j_call: TRBJ1-1; d_call: -; v_call: TRBV6-6; cdr3_nt: TGTGCCAGCAAAACGCGGGGATGGACTGAAGCTTTCTTT; cdr3_aa: CASKTRGWTEAFF
clone_size: -; j_call: TRBJ2-3; d_call: TRBD2; v_call: TRBV10-3; cdr3_nt: TGTGCCATCACCGGGGGGAAGGCAGATACGCAGTATTTT; cdr3_aa: CAITGGKADTQYF
clone_size: -; j_call: TRBJ2-2; d_call: TRBD2; v_call: TRBV18; cdr3_nt: TGTGCCAGCTCACCACCTCCAGCGGGGGTGACCGGGGAGCTGTTTTTT; cdr3_aa: CASSPPPAGVTGELFF